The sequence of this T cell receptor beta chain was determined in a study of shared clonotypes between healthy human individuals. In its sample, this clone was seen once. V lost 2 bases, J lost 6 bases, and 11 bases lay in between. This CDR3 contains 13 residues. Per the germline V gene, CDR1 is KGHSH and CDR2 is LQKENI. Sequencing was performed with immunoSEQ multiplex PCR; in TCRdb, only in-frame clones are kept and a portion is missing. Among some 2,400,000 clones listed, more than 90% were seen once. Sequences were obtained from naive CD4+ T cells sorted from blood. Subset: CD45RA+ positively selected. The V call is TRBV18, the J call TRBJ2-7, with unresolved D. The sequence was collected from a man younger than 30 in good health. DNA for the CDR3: TGTGCCAGCTCACCATCAGATCTAGGCGAGCAGTACTTC. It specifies CASSPSDLGEQYF.